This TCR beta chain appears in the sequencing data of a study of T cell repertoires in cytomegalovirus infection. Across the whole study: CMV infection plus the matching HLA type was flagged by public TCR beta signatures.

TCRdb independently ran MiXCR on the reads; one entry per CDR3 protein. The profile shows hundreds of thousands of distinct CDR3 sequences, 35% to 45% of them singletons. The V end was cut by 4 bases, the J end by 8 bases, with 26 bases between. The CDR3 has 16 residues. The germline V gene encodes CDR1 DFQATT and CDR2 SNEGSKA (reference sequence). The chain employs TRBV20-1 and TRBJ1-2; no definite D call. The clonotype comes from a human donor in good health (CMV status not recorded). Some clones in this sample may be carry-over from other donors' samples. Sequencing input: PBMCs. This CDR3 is CSATQPGSRGAGGYTF. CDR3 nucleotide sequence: TGCAGTGCTACCCAGCCGGGAAGCCGCGGCGCGGGAGGCTACACCTTC.